The present T cell receptor (beta chain) was sequenced within a study of shared clonotypes between healthy human individuals. The data were produced by immunoSEQ multiplex PCR, yet TCRdb's version contains in-frame clones alone and is incomplete. The sample comprises about 2 million clones, about 95% of which are singletons, and roughly 1.2% rests with the top ten. With regard to this clone: Other DNA sequences in the sample encode the same CDR3.

This CDR3 is 14 amino acids long. V lost 6 bases, J lost 2 bases, and 11 bases lay in between. CDR1 MNHEY and CDR2 SMNVEV come from the germline V gene (reference sequence). Naive CD8 isolation took CD45RO-negative cells positively selected for CCR7 and excluded terminally differentiated effector memory CD45RA+ cells. The J gene is TRBJ1-5, the V gene TRBV27; D call uncertain. This TCR came from a man aged 18 to 30 in good health. Sequenced sample: naive CD8+ T cells sorted from blood. CDR3 nucleotides: TGTGCCAGCAGCTCCGTCGGAGGCAATCAGCCCCAGCATTTT. Encoded protein: CASSSVGGNQPQHF.